Listed here is a single TCR beta chain. The data were obtained in a study of technical replicates of blood from a few donors. CDR1 and CDR2 (germline): KGHSH, LQKENI. This CDR3 is built from 15 residues. With 5 bases clipped from V and 2 bases from J, the junction kept 4 bases outside the gene matches. Clones were sequenced by immunoSEQ multiplex PCR, and TCRdb holds only the in-frame ones, with some missing. The sample carries approximately 99,000 clones, around 96% recorded once. The V call is TRBV18, the J call TRBJ2-3; 10 positions match TRBD2. The sequence derives from a human donor in good health. The specimen sequenced was T cells isolated from PBMCs. The CDR3 loop reads CASSSGLANTDTQYF. In DNA form, the CDR3 reads TGTGCCAGCTCATCGGGACTAGCGAACACAGATACGCAGTATTTT.